The sample holds a few counts of the clone carrying this T cell receptor (beta chain). The antigen remains undetermined. The authors reverse transcribed all of the isolated RNA, so sequencing captured expressed TCRB transcripts. Assay: immunoSEQ multiplex PCR; the TCRdb copy retains only in-frame clones and omits some. The repertoire has about 150,000 clones, 6.5% to 9.5% of them found once; the top ten carry 0.94%. The sample is drawn from a study of beta chain features in type 1 diabetes. About the study: The study examined about 100 million sorted cells across all samples. Study results and caveats: TCRB CDR3s were moderately but significantly shorter in Type 1 diabetes patients in all four CD4+ subsets. High-TCR-expressing cells could be over-represented by cDNA sequencing.

Germline values: CDR1 SGHNT, CDR2 YYREEE (reference sequence). The CDR3 consists of 15 residues. The trim removed 4 bases at V and 0 bases at J, leaving 4 bases unmatched. The rearrangement links TRBV5-4 to TRBJ2-3; TRBD2 matches at 8 bases. Sequenced: central memory CD4+ T cells from blood. The receptor's source is a woman in her thirties or forties with type 1 diabetes. The CDR3 DNA reads as TGTGCCAGCAGCCCCGGGGGGGCGAGCACAGATACGCAGTATTTT. It is translated as CASSPGGASTDTQYF.